This TCR beta chain was recorded in a study of blood T cell repertoires in COVID-19. In its sample, this clone was seen a few times. The CDR3 runs 15 residues. The V and J ends lost 3 bases and 1 base, in that order; junction bases with no gene match: 1. Per the germline V gene, CDR1 is LNHDA and CDR2 is SQIVND (reference sequence). Original data processing: Reference gene primers were amplified, and this amplification served to estimate nucleated cell counts. Sequencing used immunoSEQ multiplex PCR; TCRdb keeps in-frame clones, though not all of them. The DNA was the basis for D and trimming; V, J and clone size are from that table. Of 120,000 or so clones in the sample, roughly four fifths were seen once.

Sequencing was performed on peripheral blood. The TCR originated in a woman aged 55 to 70 with acute or convalescent COVID-19. The chain couples TRBV19 to TRBJ2-3; 10 nucleotides line up with TRBD2. The CDR3 DNA reads TGTGCCAGTAGTATCGGACTAGCGGGCACAGATACGCAGTATTTT. As protein: CASSIGLAGTDTQYF.